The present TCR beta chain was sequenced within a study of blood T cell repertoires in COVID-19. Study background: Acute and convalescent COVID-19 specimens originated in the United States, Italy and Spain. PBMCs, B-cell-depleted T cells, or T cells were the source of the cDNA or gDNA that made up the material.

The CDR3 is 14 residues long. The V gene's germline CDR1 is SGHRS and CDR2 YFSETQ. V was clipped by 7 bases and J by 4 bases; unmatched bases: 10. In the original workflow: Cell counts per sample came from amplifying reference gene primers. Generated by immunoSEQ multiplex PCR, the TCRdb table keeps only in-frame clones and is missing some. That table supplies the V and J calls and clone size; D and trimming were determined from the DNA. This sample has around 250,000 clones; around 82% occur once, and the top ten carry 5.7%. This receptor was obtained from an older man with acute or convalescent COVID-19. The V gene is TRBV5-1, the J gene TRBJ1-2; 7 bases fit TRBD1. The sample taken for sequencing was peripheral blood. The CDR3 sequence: CASRAATGSYGYTF. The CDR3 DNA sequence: TGCGCCAGCCGAGCGGCGACAGGGAGCTATGGCTACACCTTC.